This T cell receptor (beta chain) was observed in a study of shared clonotypes between healthy human individuals. Across the whole study: The cohort had two women and three men, ages 18 to 49. Findings and limits, study-wide: Expectations were that clonotype sharing among donors would be affected by sequencing depth.

Every donor, a Caucasian adult, lived in Nashville, Tennessee. The assay was carried out at the deep level. The data were produced by immunoSEQ multiplex PCR, yet TCRdb's version contains in-frame clones alone and is incomplete. The profile shows some 470,000 clones, around 80% of them singletons. There are 17 residues in the CDR3. V lost 4 bases and J lost 3, with 19 bases in between. The V gene's germline CDR1 is SGHVS and CDR2 FQNEAQ. Turning to this clone: Its target is unknown.

The J gene is TRBJ2-1, the V gene TRBV7-8, with D maybe TRBD1 (6 bases). The material sequenced was PBMCs. This receptor was obtained from a woman between 40 and 50 years old in good health. Some clones in this sample may be carry-over from other donors' samples. The CDR3 DNA reads TGTGCCAGCAGCTCCAGACGGGTCCAGGGGAGCTACAATGAGCAGTTCTTC. Its translation is CASSSRRVQGSYNEQFF.